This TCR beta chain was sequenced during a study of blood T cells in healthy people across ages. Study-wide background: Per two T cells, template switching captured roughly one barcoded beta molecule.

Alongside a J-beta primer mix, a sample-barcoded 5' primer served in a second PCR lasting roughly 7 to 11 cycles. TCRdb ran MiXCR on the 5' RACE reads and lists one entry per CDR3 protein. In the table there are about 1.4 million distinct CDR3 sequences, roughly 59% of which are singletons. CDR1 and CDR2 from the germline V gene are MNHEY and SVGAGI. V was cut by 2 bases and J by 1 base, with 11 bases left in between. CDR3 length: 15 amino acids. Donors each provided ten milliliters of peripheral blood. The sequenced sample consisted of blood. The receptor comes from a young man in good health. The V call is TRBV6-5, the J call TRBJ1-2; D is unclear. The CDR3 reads CASSYTPGINYGYTF. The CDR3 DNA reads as TGTGCCAGCAGTTACACCCCTGGGATTAACTATGGCTACACCTTC.